This T cell receptor (beta chain) stems from a study of T cell repertoires in ileal Crohn's disease. Study overall: Operated complications were stricturing disease (approximately 60%) and penetrating disease (roughly 39%).

Study-level findings and limits: Compared with CD4 T cells, sorted CD8 cells carried more expanded clones.

Measured with immunoSEQ multiplex PCR; TCRdb has only the in-frame clones, and not every one. The sample comprises around 14,000 clones, around 82% of which are singletons, and approximately 17% rests with the top ten. The CDR3 consists of 15 residues. V lost 3 bases, J lost 2 bases, and 13 bases lay in between. Germline CDR1 SGHRS, CDR2 YFSETQ. Concerning this clone: Antigen: not known.

The rearrangement uses TRBV5-1 and TRBJ2-3; TRBD1 is a possible D gene (5 bases). This TCR was sampled from an adult with Crohn's disease. Sequenced sample: ileal tissue. CDR3 amino acids: CASSSAQVFTDTQYF. CDR3 sequence (DNA): TGCGCCAGCAGCTCCGCACAGGTATTCACAGATACGCAGTATTTT.